The rows below give T cell receptor beta chains drawn from one sample of a study of control samples from healthy donors and cancer patients. The assay was immunoSEQ multiplex PCR, and TCRdb's table has in-frame clones only and misses some. The data show 100,000 or so clones, around 82% seen once. Specimen: blood. All receptors derive from a woman aged 45-60 years in good health. The CDR3 runs from the conserved cysteine through the conserved F or W. D genes are given only for firm matches. Not all rows give a size; the values are once, few, many and, for expanded clones, a class.

clone_size j_call d_call v_call cdr3_aa cdr3_nt
- TRBJ2-7 - TRBV28 CASSNFRDCYF TGTGCCAGCTCAAATTTCCGGGACTGCTACTTC
- TRBJ1-4 - TRBV28 CASSLNRGNEKLFF TGTGCCAGCAGTTTAAATAGAGGGAATGAAAAACTGTTTTTT
- TRBJ1-6 - TRBV12-3/TRBV12-4 CASSPTEYSPLHF TGTGCCAGCAGTCCAACGGAGTATTCACCCCTCCACTTT
- TRBJ2-6 TRBD1 TRBV19 CASSLRGSGANVLTF TGTGCCAGTAGTCTCAGGGGGAGTGGGGCCAACGTCCTGACTTTC
- TRBJ1-1 TRBD1 TRBV7-3 CASSTTGEGRSEAFF TGTGCCAGCAGCACGACAGGGGAGGGAAGGAGTGAAGCTTTCTTT
- TRBJ1-6 TRBD1 TRBV7-2 CASSSNRDRGWPSPLHF TGTGCCAGCAGCTCGAATCGGGACAGGGGGTGGCCCTCACCCCTCCACTTT
once TRBJ1-1 TRBD1 TRBV10-3 CAISSGDSTEAFF TGTGCCATCAGTTCCGGGGACAGCACTGAAGCTTTCTTT
few TRBJ1-4 - TRBV7-9 CASSSSRDVEKLFF TGTGCCAGCAGCTCGTCCCGGGACGTTGAAAAACTGTTTTTT
few TRBJ1-1 - TRBV6-5 CASSYRTVGDDTEAFF TGTGCCAGCAGTTATCGGACTGTTGGGGATGACACTGAAGCTTTCTTT
- TRBJ1-2 - TRBV5-6 CASSLDSRSGYGYTF TGTGCCAGCAGCTTGGACAGTCGCTCCGGCTATGGCTACACCTTC
- TRBJ1-6 - TRBV27 CASSLSGRGWNSPLHF TGTGCCAGCAGCTTATCGGGGCGGGGTTGGAATTCACCCCTCCACTTT
- TRBJ2-7 - TRBV30 CAWSVPETDSYEQYF TGTGCCTGGAGTGTACCCGAGACGGACTCCTACGAGCAGTACTTC
once TRBJ2-7 TRBD2 TRBV27 CASSLIAGEGYEQYF TGTGCCAGCAGTTTAATAGCGGGAGAGGGTTACGAGCAGTACTTC
once TRBJ1-2 TRBD1 TRBV7-2 CASRGTGDNYGYTF TGTGCCAGCAGGGGGACAGGAGATAACTATGGCTACACCTTC
- TRBJ2-2 TRBD2 TRBV12-5 CASGGGLAGGNTGELFF TGTGCTAGTGGTGGGGGACTAGCGGGGGGGAACACCGGGGAGCTGTTTTTT
- TRBJ2-2 TRBD2 TRBV7-3 CASSSDVAGTPSGELFF TGTGCCAGCAGCTCGGATGTAGCGGGGACGCCGTCCGGGGAGCTGTTTTTT
- TRBJ2-2 - TRBV27 CASSLSGSGELFF TGTGCCAGCAGTTTATCAGGGTCCGGGGAGCTGTTTTTT
- TRBJ2-5 - TRBV7-2 CASSLNPQETQYF TGTGCCAGCAGCTTAAATCCACAAGAGACCCAGTACTTC
- TRBJ1-3 - TRBV5-4 CASSLGGRPSGNTIYF TGTGCCAGCAGCTTGGGGGGACGTCCCTCTGGAAACACCATATATTTT
- TRBJ1-1 - TRBV6-5 CASISPFREAFF TGTGCCAGCATCTCCCCTTTCCGAGAAGCTTTCTTT
once TRBJ2-5 TRBD2 TRBV11-3 CASSSVGGETQYF TGTGCCAGCAGCTCAGTCGGGGGGGAGACCCAGTACTTC
- TRBJ2-7 TRBD2 TRBV19 CASKAGTSGNSGGEQYF TGTGCCAGTAAGGCCGGGACTAGCGGGAACTCGGGAGGCGAGCAGTACTTC
- TRBJ1-2 TRBD1 TRBV19 CASSIGQGRIGYTF TGTGCCAGTAGTATAGGACAGGGGAGGATCGGCTACACCTTC
once TRBJ2-1 - TRBV3-1/TRBV3-2 CASTYWANEQFF TGTGCCAGCACCTATTGGGCTAATGAGCAGTTCTTC
- TRBJ2-5 TRBD1 TRBV30 CAWSPGQGRVETQYF TGTGCCTGGAGCCCGGGACAGGGCCGAGTAGAGACCCAGTACTTC
- TRBJ1-6 TRBD1 TRBV6-5 CASSRQGPDSPLHF TGTGCCAGCAGTAGACAGGGTCCGGATTCACCCCTCCACTTT
- TRBJ2-1 - TRBV7-8 CASSLDWGLVFNEQFF TGTGCCAGCAGCTTAGATTGGGGACTCGTGTTCAATGAGCAGTTCTTC
- TRBJ1-4 - TRBV5-4 CASSRDSRDEKLFF TGTGCCAGCAGTCGGGATAGCCGCGATGAAAAACTGTTTTTT
- TRBJ2-3 TRBD2 TRBV7-2 CASSFRLAGGNTQYF TGTGCCAGCAGCTTCCGACTAGCGGGAGGAAATACGCAGTATTTT
- TRBJ2-3 - TRBV11-3 CASSLGTGLTDTQYF TGTGCCAGCAGCTTAGGTACAGGGTTAACAGATACGCAGTATTTT
- TRBJ2-7 TRBD1 TRBV4-2 CASSHGTGLFRGQYF TGTGCCAGCAGCCACGGGACAGGGTTATTCCGGGGGCAGTACTTC
few TRBJ2-2 TRBD1 TRBV28 CASSPGGSTGELFF TGTGCCAGCAGCCCAGGGGGTAGCACCGGGGAGCTGTTTTTT
- TRBJ1-5 TRBD1 TRBV19 CASTPLGGANQPQHF TGTGCCAGTACCCCTTTAGGGGGCGCAAATCAGCCCCAGCATTTT
- TRBJ1-1 - TRBV2 CASSSLGLSEAFF TGTGCCAGCAGTTCGCTCGGACTATCTGAAGCTTTCTTT
- TRBJ2-1 - TRBV6-2/TRBV6-3 CASSWMGNEQFF TGTGCCAGCAGTTGGATGGGGAATGAGCAGTTCTTC
- TRBJ2-7 - TRBV29-1 CSVGNRTGAYEQYF TGCAGCGTTGGAAACCGGACGGGGGCCTACGAGCAGTACTTC
- TRBJ2-3 - TRBV14 CASSQDLLGVADTQYF TGTGCCAGCAGCCAAGATCTTCTTGGGGTCGCAGATACGCAGTATTTT
few TRBJ1-1 - TRBV7-9 CASSLDLGRQNTEAFF TGTGCCAGCAGCTTAGATTTGGGGCGACAGAACACTGAAGCTTTCTTT
- TRBJ2-5 - TRBV6-2/TRBV6-3 CASSYGTGGTQYF TGTGCCAGCAGTTACGGCACTGGGGGGACCCAGTACTTC
- TRBJ2-7 - TRBV18 CASSPPEETYEQYF TGTGCCAGCTCACCACCGGAGGAGACCTACGAGCAGTACTTC